This T cell receptor (beta chain) was captured by sequencing in a study of cytomegalovirus exposure and HLA in healthy donors. Primers: 60 Vbeta forward and 13 Jbeta reverse. Repertoires were generated with immunoSEQ multiplex PCR, while TCRdb's copy carries only in-frame clones and drops some. The sample shows around 90,000 clones, more than 75% of them seen only once. The germline CDR1 and CDR2 sequences are SGHTA and FQGNSA. The CDR3 totals 16 residues. J gave up 2 bases and V 3 bases, and 5 bases lay outside the gene matches. The chain carries TRBV7-2 and TRBJ2-7; 12 bases align to TRBD2. The clonotype comes from a man aged 30 to 39 in good health and CMV-seropositive. The material sequenced was PBMCs. The CDR3 bases are TGTGCCAGCAGCTTGACTAGCGGGAGTATCCCCTACGAGCAGTACTTC. It encodes CASSLTSGSIPYEQYF.